This T cell receptor beta chain was observed in a study of cytomegalovirus exposure and HLA in healthy donors. The PCR employed 60 Vbeta primers together with 13 Jbeta primers. Profiled with immunoSEQ multiplex PCR; TCRdb holds only in-frame clones, not every one. The sample carries about 110,000 clones, around 15% recorded once. Germline values: CDR1 MNHEY, CDR2 SVGAGI. CDR3 length: 14 residues. V lost 6 bases, J lost 3 bases, and 12 bases lay in between. Turning to this clone: Its antigen is still unknown.

Study-wide results and caveats: Evidence from a later analysis indicated that most CMV-associated TCR beta chains looked HLA-restricted. About 87% or about 30% of the time was how often most TCR beta V segments were productive, according to an earlier analysis.

This receptor was taken from a female donor in good health and CMV-seronegative. The sequenced material came from PBMCs. The rearrangement joins TRBV6-5 to TRBJ1-5, with D tentatively TRBD1 (6 bases). The CDR3: CASSRGQTNQPQHF. The CDR3, as DNA: TGTGCCAGCAGCCGTGGACAGACCAATCAGCCCCAGCATTTT.